This T cell receptor beta chain was observed in a study of T cells in Graves' hyperthyroidism and ophthalmopathy. General study findings and limits: Blood also held most thyroid clonotypes expanded beyond 0.001.

The junction had 15 bases not matched to a gene; V was cut back by 5 bases and J by 1 base. The CDR3 has 18 amino acids. CDR1 SGHAT and CDR2 FQNNGV come from the germline V gene. TCR beta CDR3 regions were amplified from RNA transcripts. HTBI primers were used for first-round RT-PCR of the TCR CDR3. A single record per CDR3 protein comes from TCRdb applying MiXCR to the multiplex PCR reads. The sample yields roughly 380,000 distinct CDR3 sequences, approximately 15% seen once. Comments on this clonotype: The antigen is unknown.

The specimen was blood. The gene calls are TRBV11-2 and TRBJ1-1; 8 bases are a match to TRBD1. The origin of this receptor is a woman aged 18-29 years with Graves' hyperthyroidism. The CDR3 is CASSPRTGPPPWNTEAFF. DNA of the CDR3: TGTGCCAGCAGCCCCCGGACAGGGCCCCCCCCATGGAACACTGAAGCTTTCTTT.